A selection of T cell receptor beta chains follows, all from one sample in a study of blood T cells in healthy people across ages. Using its own MiXCR run on the 5' RACE reads, TCRdb lists one record per CDR3 protein. The sample includes 1,500,000 or so distinct CDR3 sequences, about 45% of them seen just once. Sequencing was performed on blood. All receptors come from a woman under 30 in good health. Each CDR3 is given with its conserved first and last residue. D genes are given only for firm matches. Clone size appears in some rows only: once, few, many, or a class for an expanded clone.

abundance	v_gene	d_gene	j_gene	CDR3nt	CDR3aa
few	TRBV5-1	TRBD2	TRBJ2-3	TGCGCCAGCAAAAGCGGGACCTCCACAGATACGCAGTATTTT	CASKSGTSTDTQYF
-	TRBV12-3/TRBV12-4	TRBD1	TRBJ1-2	TGTGCCAGCAGTAAAGGACAGGGTGGCTACACCTTC	CASSKGQGGYTF
few	TRBV6-1	-	TRBJ2-7	TGTGCCAGCAGTTTAGACAGCACTGAGCAGTACTTC	CASSLDSTEQYF
-	TRBV20-1	-	TRBJ1-6	TGCAGTGCCAAAGGCAATTATAATTCACCCCTCCACTTT	CSAKGNYNSPLHF
few	TRBV25-1	TRBD1	TRBJ1-4	TGTGCCAGCAGTGAATTAGGGGGGACAGCTAATGAAAAACTGTTTTTT	CASSELGGTANEKLFF
-	TRBV27	-	TRBJ2-2	TGTGCCAGCAGTTTCCGGCGGGGGCACACCGGGGAGCTGTTTTTT	CASSFRRGHTGELFF
-	TRBV3-1	-	TRBJ2-1	TGTGCCAGCAGCCCCTGGACTGGCGGGGACCAAGAGACCCAGTTCTTC	CASSPWTGGDQETQFF
-	TRBV12-3/TRBV12-4	TRBD2	TRBJ2-1	TGTGCCAGCCGCCAGACTAGCCTGGATGAGCAGTTCTTC	CASRQTSLDEQFF
-	TRBV12-3/TRBV12-4	TRBD1	TRBJ2-1	TGTGCCAGCAGTTTGTGGGACAGGGGGCGACGTACGGGCCTCCTTTCCTACAATGAGCAGTTCTTC	CASSLWDRGRRTGLLSYNEQFF
few	TRBV27	TRBD1	TRBJ2-7	TGTGCCAGCAGTGTATTGGGACAGAGCGAGCAGTACTTC	CASSVLGQSEQYF
-	TRBV6-5	-	TRBJ2-7	TGTGCCAGCAGACCTTTACTGTTCAGCTCCTACAATGAGCAGTACTTC	CASRPLLFSSYNEQYF
-	TRBV7-2	TRBD1	TRBJ1-4	TGTGCCAGCAGCTTATGGACAGGTCCCCAAAATGAAAAACTGTTTTTT	CASSLWTGPQNEKLFF
-	TRBV12-5	TRBD1	TRBJ2-1	TGTGCTAGTGGTTCGCGCGGGACAGGGGTCAACGAGCAGTTCTTC	CASGSRGTGVNEQFF
-	TRBV6-6	TRBD1	TRBJ2-7	TGTGCCAGCAGCCCAAGACAGGGGTCAGCCTACGAGCAGTACTTC	CASSPRQGSAYEQYF
few	TRBV7-9	-	TRBJ1-4	TGTGCCAGCAGGGGACCGCCTAATGAAAAACTGTTTTTT	CASRGPPNEKLFF
-	TRBV4-2	-	TRBJ2-4	TGTGCCAGCAGCCAAGACAGGGCATCAGCCAAAAACATTCAGTACTTC	CASSQDRASAKNIQYF
-	TRBV14	TRBD2	TRBJ2-1	TGCGCCAGCAGCCCCGGGACTAGCGGGAGAAGAAGGCGGTTCTTC	CASSPGTSGRRRRFF
-	TRBV4-3	TRBD2	TRBJ2-5	TGCGCCAGCAGCCGCGGACTAGCGCTCTACAATGAGCAGTACTTC	CASSRGLALYNEQYF
few	TRBV7-2	-	TRBJ2-1	TGTGCCAGCAGCCTCCCGCGGGGTTCGGACCCCTACAATGAGCAGTTCTTC	CASSLPRGSDPYNEQFF
-	TRBV20-1	-	TRBJ1-6	TGCAGTGCCCACGATCAGAGCTCCTATAATTCACCCCTCCACTTT	CSAHDQSSYNSPLHF
-	TRBV9	-	TRBJ2-1	TGTGCCAGCAGCGTAGTACAGGCGCGTGAGCAGTTCTTC	CASSVVQAREQFF
-	TRBV20-1	-	TRBJ2-4	TGCAGTGCTAGAGATACGGGGAAATTAAACATTCAGTACTTC	CSARDTGKLNIQYF
-	TRBV6-2/TRBV6-3	-	TRBJ2-3	TGTGCCAGCAGGCGGAGGGCTGGCACAGATACGCAGTATTTT	CASRRRAGTDTQYF
-	TRBV3-1	-	TRBJ2-1	TGTGCCAGCAGCCAAGACTTACAGGCCGGGATGGTAATATACAATGAGCAGTTCTTC	CASSQDLQAGMVIYNEQFF
-	TRBV29-1	-	TRBJ1-2	TGCAGCGCGCCGGGTGACGCAAACTATGGCTACACCTTC	CSAPGDANYGYTF
-	TRBV28	TRBD2	TRBJ2-7	TGTGCCAGCAGTTTAAGTGTGCGGGGGTTCCACGAGCAGTACTTC	CASSLSVRGFHEQYF
-	TRBV4-3	-	TRBJ1-2	TGCGCCAGCAGCCAAGATCCCACAGGGAAAAGTAACTATGGCTACACCTTC	CASSQDPTGKSNYGYTF